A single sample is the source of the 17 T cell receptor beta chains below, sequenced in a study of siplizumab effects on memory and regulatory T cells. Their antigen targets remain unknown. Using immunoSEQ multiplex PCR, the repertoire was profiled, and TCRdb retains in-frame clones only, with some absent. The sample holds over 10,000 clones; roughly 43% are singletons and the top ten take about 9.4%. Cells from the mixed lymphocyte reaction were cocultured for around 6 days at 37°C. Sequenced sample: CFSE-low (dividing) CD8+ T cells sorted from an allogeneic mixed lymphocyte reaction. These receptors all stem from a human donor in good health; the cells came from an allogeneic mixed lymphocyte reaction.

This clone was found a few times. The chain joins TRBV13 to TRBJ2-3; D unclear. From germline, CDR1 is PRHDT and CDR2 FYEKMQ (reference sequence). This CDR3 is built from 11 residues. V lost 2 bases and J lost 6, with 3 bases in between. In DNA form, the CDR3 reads TGTGCCAGCAGCTTAAGTGATACGCAGTATTTT. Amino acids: CASSLSDTQYF.

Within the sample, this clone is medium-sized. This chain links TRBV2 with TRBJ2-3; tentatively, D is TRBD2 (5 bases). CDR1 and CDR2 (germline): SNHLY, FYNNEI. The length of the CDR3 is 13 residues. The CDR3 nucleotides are TGTGCTAGTGGGTGGGGAGGCACAGATACGCAGTATTTT. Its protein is CASGWGGTDTQYF.

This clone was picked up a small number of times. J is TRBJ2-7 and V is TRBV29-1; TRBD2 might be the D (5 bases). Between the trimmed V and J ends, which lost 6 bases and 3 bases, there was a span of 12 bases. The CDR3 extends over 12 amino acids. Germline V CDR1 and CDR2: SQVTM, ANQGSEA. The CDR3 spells CSVADDYYEQYF. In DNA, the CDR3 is TGCAGCGTAGCCGACGACTACTACGAGCAGTACTTC.

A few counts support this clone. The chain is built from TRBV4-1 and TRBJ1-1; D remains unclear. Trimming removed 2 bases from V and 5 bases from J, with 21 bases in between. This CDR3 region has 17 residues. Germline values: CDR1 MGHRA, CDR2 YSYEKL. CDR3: CASSQPNTRTDRTEAFF. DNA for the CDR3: TGCGCCAGCAGCCAACCAAATACTCGGACCGATCGGACTGAAGCTTTCTTT.

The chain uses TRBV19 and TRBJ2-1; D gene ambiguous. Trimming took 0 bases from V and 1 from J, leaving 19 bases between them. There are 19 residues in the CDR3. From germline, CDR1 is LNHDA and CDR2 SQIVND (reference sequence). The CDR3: CASSIDTGTVEGSYNEQFF. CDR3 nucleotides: TGTGCCAGTAGTATAGATACGGGTACGGTTGAAGGGTCCTACAATGAGCAGTTCTTC.

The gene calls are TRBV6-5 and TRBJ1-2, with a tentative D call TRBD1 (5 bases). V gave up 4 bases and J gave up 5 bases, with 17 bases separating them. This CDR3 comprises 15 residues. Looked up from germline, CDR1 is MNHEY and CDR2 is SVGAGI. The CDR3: CASSSTEYNSYGYTF. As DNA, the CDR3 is TGTGCCAGCAGTTCGACAGAATATAACTCTTATGGCTACACCTTC.

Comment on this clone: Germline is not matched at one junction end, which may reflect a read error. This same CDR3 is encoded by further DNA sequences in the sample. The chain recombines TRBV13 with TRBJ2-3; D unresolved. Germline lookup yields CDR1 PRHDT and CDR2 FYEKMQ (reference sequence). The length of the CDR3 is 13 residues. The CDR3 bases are TGTGCCAGCAGCTTTGGCCCACGAGATACACAGTATTTT. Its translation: CASSFGPRDTQYF.

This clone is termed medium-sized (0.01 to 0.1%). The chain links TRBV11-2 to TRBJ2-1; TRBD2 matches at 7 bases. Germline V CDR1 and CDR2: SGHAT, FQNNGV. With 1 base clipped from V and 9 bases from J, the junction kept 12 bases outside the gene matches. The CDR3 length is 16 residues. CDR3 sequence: CASSLVGGYLVLEQFF. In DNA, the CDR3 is TGTGCCAGCAGCTTAGTGGGAGGGTATTTAGTTCTTGAGCAGTTCTTC.

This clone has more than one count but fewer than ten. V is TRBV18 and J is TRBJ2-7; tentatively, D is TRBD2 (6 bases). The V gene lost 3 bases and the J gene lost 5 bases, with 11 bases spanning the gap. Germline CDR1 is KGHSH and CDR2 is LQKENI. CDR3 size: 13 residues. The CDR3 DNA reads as TGTGCCAGCTCACCGGCCCGGGAGAACGAGCAGTACTTC. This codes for CASSPARENEQYF.

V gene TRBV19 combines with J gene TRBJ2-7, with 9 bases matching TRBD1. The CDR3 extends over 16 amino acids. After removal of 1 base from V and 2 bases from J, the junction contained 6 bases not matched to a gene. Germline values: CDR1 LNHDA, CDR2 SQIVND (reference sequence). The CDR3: CASSIGVGTGPYEQYF. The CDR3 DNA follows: TGTGCCAGTAGTATAGGCGTAGGGACAGGGCCCTACGAGCAGTACTTC.

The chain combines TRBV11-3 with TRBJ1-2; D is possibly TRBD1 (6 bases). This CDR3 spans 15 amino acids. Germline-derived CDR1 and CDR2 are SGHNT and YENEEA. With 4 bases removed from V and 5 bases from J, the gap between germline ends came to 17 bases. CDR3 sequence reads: CASSSRGFFPYGYTF. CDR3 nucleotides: TGTGCCAGCAGCTCTAGGGGGTTTTTTCCTTATGGCTACACCTTC.

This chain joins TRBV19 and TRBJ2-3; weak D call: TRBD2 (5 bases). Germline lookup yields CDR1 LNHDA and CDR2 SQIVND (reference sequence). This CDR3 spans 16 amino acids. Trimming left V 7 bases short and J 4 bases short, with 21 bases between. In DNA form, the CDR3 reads TGTGCCAGTACTCCGACGGGTCCCGGCGGGTCAGATACGCAGTATTTT. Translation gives CASTPTGPGGSDTQYF.

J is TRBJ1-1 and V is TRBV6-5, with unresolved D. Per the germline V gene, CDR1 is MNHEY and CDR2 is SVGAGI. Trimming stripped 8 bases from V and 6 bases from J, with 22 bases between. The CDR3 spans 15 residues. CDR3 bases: TGTGCCAGCGGTTTGGGCGCGGGAGGGAGAGCTGAAGCTTTCTTT. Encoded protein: CASGLGAGGRAEAFF.

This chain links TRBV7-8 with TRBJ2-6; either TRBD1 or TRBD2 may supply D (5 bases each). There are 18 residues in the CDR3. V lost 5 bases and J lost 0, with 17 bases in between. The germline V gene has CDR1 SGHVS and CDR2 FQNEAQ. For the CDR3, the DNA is TGTGCCAGCAGCCTACTCCGGGACGGAGGCTCTGGGGCCAACGTCCTGACTTTC. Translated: CASSLLRDGGSGANVLTF.

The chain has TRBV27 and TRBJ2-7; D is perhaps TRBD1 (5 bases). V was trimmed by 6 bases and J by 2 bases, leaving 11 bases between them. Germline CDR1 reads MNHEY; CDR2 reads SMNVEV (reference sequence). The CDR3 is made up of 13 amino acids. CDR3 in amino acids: CASSPTAAYEQYF. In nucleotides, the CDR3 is TGTGCCAGCAGCCCGACAGCAGCCTACGAGCAGTACTTC.

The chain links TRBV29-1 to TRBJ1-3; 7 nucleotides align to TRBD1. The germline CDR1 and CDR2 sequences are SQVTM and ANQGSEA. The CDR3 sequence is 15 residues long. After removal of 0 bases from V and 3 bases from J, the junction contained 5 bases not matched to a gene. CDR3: CSVEEGGASGNTIYF. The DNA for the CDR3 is TGCAGCGTTGAAGAAGGGGGCGCGAGTGGAAACACCATATATTTT.

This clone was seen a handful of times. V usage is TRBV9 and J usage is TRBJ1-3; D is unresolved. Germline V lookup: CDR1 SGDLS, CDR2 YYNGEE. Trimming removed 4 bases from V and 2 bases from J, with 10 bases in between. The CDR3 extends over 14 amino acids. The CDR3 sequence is CASSLDGTGNTIYF. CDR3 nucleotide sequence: TGTGCCAGCAGCCTGGACGGAACTGGAAACACCATATATTTT.